These T cell receptor beta chains were read from a single sample in a study of identical twins. TCRdb used MiXCR to reprocess the 5' RACE reads, holding one entry per CDR3 protein. Of 700,000 to 950,000 distinct CDR3 sequences in the sample, around an eighth were seen once. This sample also appeared in a second study, on yellow fever vaccine responses in identical twins.

Sequencing was performed on PBMCs. Receptors originate from a woman aged 18-29 years in good health. Both conserved end residues are part of each CDR3. A D gene is named only where the DNA matches it firmly.

TRBJ2-2	TRBV5-1	TRBD1	CASSLEGQISTTGELFF
TRBJ2-1	TRBV6-4	TRBD2	CASSGAGGSYNEQFF
TRBJ2-3	TRBV12-3/TRBV12-4	NA	CASSLVGGDTDTQYF
TRBJ1-2	TRBV7-9	NA	CASSRPTEYGYTF
TRBJ2-3	TRBV5-4	TRBD1	CASSPGQTHTDTQYF
TRBJ2-1	TRBV11-3	NA	CASSLVGGGVEQFF
TRBJ2-6	TRBV5-5	NA	CASSPTYLSGANVLTF
TRBJ2-3	TRBV4-2	NA	CASSQNGGGGADTQYF
TRBJ2-3	TRBV6-1	TRBD2	CASTLGAGDTDTQYF
TRBJ1-1	TRBV7-9	TRBD1	CASSWGGTGGTEAFF
TRBJ2-3	TRBV20-1	TRBD2	CSAPLGTSGFTDTQYF
TRBJ2-2	TRBV11-2	TRBD1	CASSLVPRQGNTGELFF
TRBJ2-1	TRBV6-5	TRBD2	CASSFRFASGSDEQFF
TRBJ2-3	TRBV7-3	TRBD2	CASSKILGGSADTQYF
TRBJ1-1	TRBV6-1	TRBD1	CASSDPGGRATEAFF
TRBJ2-1	TRBV7-8	TRBD1	CASSSTGSTYNEQFF
TRBJ2-7	TRBV29-1	NA	CSAGPVRDEQYF
TRBJ1-5	TRBV28	NA	CASNSGRQPQHF
TRBJ1-5	TRBV21-1	NA	CASRTDRGDPQPQHF
TRBJ2-7	TRBV11-2	NA	CASSWGPGPSYEQYF
TRBJ2-1	TRBV20-1	NA	CSAPMTPGAWNEQFF
TRBJ2-7	TRBV4-1	TRBD2	CASSQALAEKQYF
TRBJ2-2	TRBV2	NA	CASSFGLYTGELFF
TRBJ2-7	TRBV5-6	NA	CASSVTGFLYEQYF
TRBJ2-7	TRBV7-9	TRBD1	CASSSRDRVYEQYF
TRBJ2-3	TRBV5-1	TRBD1	CASSLGQGSIDTQYF
TRBJ2-1	TRBV6-1	NA	CASNGGRALNYNEQFF
TRBJ1-2	TRBV18	NA	CASSPRPVNYGYTF
TRBJ2-7	TRBV7-7	NA	CASSPGPNTYEQYF
TRBJ2-2	TRBV7-6	NA	CASQNEASDTGELFF
TRBJ2-1	TRBV6-1	TRBD2	CASIGLAGGVEQFF
TRBJ2-1	TRBV12-3/TRBV12-4	NA	CASTMDRNNEQFF
TRBJ2-2	TRBV7-9	TRBD2	CASSSLAGSAGELFF
TRBJ2-6	TRBV6-1	TRBD2	CASSGTSGTGANVLTF
TRBJ1-5	TRBV27	NA	CASRPAGIQAQHF
TRBJ2-1	TRBV20-1	NA	CSAPSTGSLTEQFF
TRBJ1-5	TRBV15	NA	CATSRDDSGARKHF
TRBJ2-7	TRBV11-2	NA	CASSYSPSYEQYF
TRBJ2-5	TRBV10-3	NA	CAISDWMETQYF
TRBJ2-7	TRBV27	TRBD2	CASGLAGGSYEQYF